This entry lists 8 T cell receptor beta chains sequenced from one sample in a study of T cell responses to AZD1222 COVID-19 vaccine. Clones were read by immunoSEQ multiplex PCR, and TCRdb kept only the in-frame ones, dropping some. The sample yields tens of thousands of clones, about 90% seen once. Material: peripheral blood, obtained on day 0 of AZD1222 vaccination. These receptors all stem from an adult in good health.

The chain employs TRBV5-1 and TRBJ2-3; D is unresolved. CDR3 length: 16 residues. Deletions cut 2 bases from V and 0 bases from J, with 13 bases between. The germline V gene has CDR1 SGHRS and CDR2 YFSETQ. The CDR3 region is CASSLWQSSSTDTQYF. CDR3 nucleotides: TGCGCCAGCAGCTTATGGCAGAGCTCTAGCACAGATACGCAGTATTTT.

The chain has TRBV6-5 and TRBJ1-2, with D possibly TRBD1 on 5 matching bases. The length of the CDR3 is 13 residues. Trimming took 7 bases from V and 0 from J, leaving 9 bases between them. The germline CDR1 and CDR2 sequences are MNHEY and SVGAGI. DNA for the CDR3: TGTGCCAGCACCAGGGACGCTAACTATGGCTACACCTTC. Encoded protein: CASTRDANYGYTF.

The gene calls are TRBV10-3 and TRBJ1-2; TRBD1 might be the D (6 bases). The germline CDR1 and CDR2 sequences are ENHRY and SYGVKD. V shed 0 bases and J shed 4 bases, with 9 bases lying between them. The CDR3 length is 14 residues. In DNA form, the CDR3 reads TGTGCCATCAGTGAGTCGTCAGGGGCCTATGGCTACACCTTC. It codes for CAISESSGAYGYTF.

The gene calls are TRBV6-6 and TRBJ2-5, with 11 bases lining up with TRBD2. V lost 5 bases and J lost 4; bases outside the gene matches: 3. This CDR3 is built from 14 residues. Germline V lookup: CDR1 MNHNY, CDR2 SVGAGI (reference sequence). CDR3 protein: CASSNGLAGETQYF. CDR3 nucleotides: TGTGCCAGCAGTAATGGACTAGCGGGAGAGACCCAGTACTTC.

The genes are TRBV14 and TRBJ2-3; weak D call: TRBD2 (5 bases). Germline-derived CDR1 and CDR2 are SGHDN and FVKESK. Trimming removed 8 bases from V and 4 bases from J, with 16 bases in between. This CDR3 has 14 amino acids. The DNA of the CDR3 is TGTGCCAGCGCGACTTGGAGCGGATCAGATACGCAGTATTTT. The encoded protein is CASATWSGSDTQYF.

This clone appeared once. The chain couples TRBV24-1 to TRBJ2-4; unclear D gene. Germline V gene data show CDR1 as KGHDR and CDR2 as SFDVKD. The length of the CDR3 is 17 residues. Trimming shortened V by 4 bases and J by 7 bases, and 22 bases separated the two germline ends. DNA for the CDR3: TGTGCCACCAGTGACTCGACGATCGACACTTCGGGTAACATTCAGTACTTC. It yields the protein CATSDSTIDTSGNIQYF.

This clone was seen only once. The chain has TRBV3-1 (or the pseudogene TRBV3-2) and TRBJ1-2; 8 bases match TRBD1. The CDR3 is 13 amino acids. Germline trimming cut 5 bases from V and 10 bases from J; bases unmatched to any gene: 9. Germline V gene lookup returns CDR1 LGHDT and CDR2 YNNKEL (reference sequence). CDR3 sequence: CASSTRTGKDYTF. CDR3 bases: TGTGCCAGCAGCACGCGGACAGGGAAGGACTACACCTTC.

This clone turned up a few times. The gene calls are TRBV18 and TRBJ1-3; D call uncertain. Trimming pared 0 bases from V and 0 bases from J, leaving 9 bases between. CDR3 length: 16 amino acids. Germline V gene lookup returns CDR1 KGHSH and CDR2 LQKENI. In nucleotides, the CDR3 is TGTGCCAGCTCACCACCCGGACTGTACTCTGGAAACACCATATATTTT. Its translation: CASSPPGLYSGNTIYF.